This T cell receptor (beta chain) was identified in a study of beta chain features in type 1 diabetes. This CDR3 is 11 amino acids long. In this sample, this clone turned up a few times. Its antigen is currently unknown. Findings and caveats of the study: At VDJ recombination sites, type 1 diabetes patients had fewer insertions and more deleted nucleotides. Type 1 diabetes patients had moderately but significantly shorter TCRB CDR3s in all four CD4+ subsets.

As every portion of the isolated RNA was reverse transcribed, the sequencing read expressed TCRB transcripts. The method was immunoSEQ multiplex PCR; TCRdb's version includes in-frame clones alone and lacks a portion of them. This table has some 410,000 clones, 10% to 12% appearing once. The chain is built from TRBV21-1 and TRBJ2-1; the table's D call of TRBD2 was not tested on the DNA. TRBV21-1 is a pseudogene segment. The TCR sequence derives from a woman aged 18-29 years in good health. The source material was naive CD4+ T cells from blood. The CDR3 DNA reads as TGTGCCAGCATCCGGAGCGGGGGGCAGTTCTTC. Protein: CASIRSGGQFF.